A selection of T cell receptor beta chains follows, all from one sample in a study of shared clonotypes between healthy human individuals. TCRdb keeps only in-frame clones here, not all; method: immunoSEQ multiplex PCR. The table has 550,000 to 700,000 clones, around three quarters seen once. The sequencing sample was made of memory CD4+ T cells sorted from blood. The receptor source for this set is a woman aged 25-40 years in good health. CDR3s include the opening cysteine and the closing phenylalanine or tryptophan. The order of the fields is CDR3 protein, CDR3 DNA, V gene, clone size, J gene, D gene. The D gene is left open where the match is weak. Only some rows state a clone size, as once, few, many or a class for expanded clones.

CDR3: CAIRQGMNTEAFF; DNA: TGTGCCATCAGACAGGGGATGAACACTGAAGCTTTCTTT; V: TRBV10-3; size: once; J: TRBJ1-1; D: TRBD1
CDR3: CSVSLYRVSGNTIYF; DNA: TGCAGCGTGAGTCTTTACAGAGTCTCTGGAAACACCATATATTTT; V: TRBV29-1; size: -; J: TRBJ1-3; D: -
CDR3: CASSQEGQSNYGYTF; DNA: TGTGCCAGCAGCCAAGAGGGCCAGAGTAACTATGGCTACACCTTC; V: TRBV4-2; size: -; J: TRBJ1-2; D: -
CDR3: CSASLGGPQHF; DNA: TGCAGTGCTAGTTTGGGCGGGCCCCAGCATTTT; V: TRBV20-1; size: -; J: TRBJ1-5; D: -
CDR3: CASADRDSTNEKLFF; DNA: TGTGCCAGCGCGGACAGGGATTCAACTAATGAAAAACTGTTTTTT; V: TRBV6-6; size: -; J: TRBJ1-4; D: TRBD1
CDR3: CASSLVGQGLTGELFF; DNA: TGCGCCAGCAGCTTGGTAGGACAGGGCCTTACCGGGGAGCTGTTTTTT; V: TRBV5-1; size: few; J: TRBJ2-2; D: TRBD1
CDR3: CASSPSAELGTQYF; DNA: TGCGCCAGCAGCCCGTCCGCTGAACTAGGTACGCAGTATTTT; V: TRBV5-1; size: -; J: TRBJ2-3; D: -
CDR3: CASSSTRESYTF; DNA: TGTGCCAGCAGCTCGACGAGGGAGTCCTACACCTTC; V: TRBV7-2; size: few; J: TRBJ1-2; D: -
CDR3: CASSQKGLAGGLLTDTQYF; DNA: TGCGCCAGCAGCCAAAAAGGACTAGCGGGAGGGCTGTTAACAGATACGCAGTATTTT; V: TRBV4-1; size: -; J: TRBJ2-3; D: TRBD2
CDR3: CASSTTQREEPYEQYF; DNA: TGTGCCAGCAGCACTACCCAGCGGGAGGAACCCTACGAGCAGTACTTC; V: TRBV9; size: -; J: TRBJ2-7; D: TRBD2
CDR3: CASSSGDGELFF; DNA: TGTGCCAGCAGCTCCGGCGACGGGGAGCTGTTTTTT; V: TRBV9; size: -; J: TRBJ2-2; D: -
CDR3: CSVEVQVGEPQHF; DNA: TGCAGCGTTGAAGTCCAGGTAGGAGAGCCCCAGCATTTT; V: TRBV29-1; size: -; J: TRBJ1-5; D: -
CDR3: CAWRGQGAGQPQHF; DNA: TGTGCCTGGAGGGGACAGGGGGCTGGTCAGCCCCAGCATTTT; V: TRBV30; size: -; J: TRBJ1-5; D: TRBD1
CDR3: CASEGHGANVLTF; DNA: TGTGCCAGTGAGGGGCATGGGGCCAACGTCCTGACTTTC; V: TRBV6-6; size: few; J: TRBJ2-6; D: -
CDR3: CASTSPPGTGYQPQHF; DNA: TGTGCCAGCACTTCCCCACCGGGGACAGGGTACCAGCCCCAGCATTTT; V: TRBV28; size: few; J: TRBJ1-5; D: TRBD1
CDR3: CASSLAERPRVYGYTF; DNA: TGCGCCAGCAGCTTGGCCGAACGTCCACGCGTCTATGGCTACACCTTC; V: TRBV5-1; size: few; J: TRBJ1-2; D: -
CDR3: CASSYQPTRDRGSDTF; DNA: TGTGCCAGCAGCTATCAACCCACTCGGGACAGGGGATCAGACACCTTC; V: TRBV28; size: -; J: TRBJ1-2; D: TRBD1
CDR3: CASSQPGTDNYGYTF; DNA: TGCGCCAGCAGCCAGCCCGGGACGGATAACTATGGCTACACCTTC; V: TRBV4-1; size: -; J: TRBJ1-2; D: -
CDR3: CASSFLGLAGGYEQYF; DNA: TGTGCCAGCAGTTTCCTTGGACTAGCGGGAGGCTACGAGCAGTACTTC; V: TRBV28; size: -; J: TRBJ2-7; D: TRBD2
CDR3: CASSLEAGASTGEQFF; DNA: TGCGCCAGCAGCTTGGAAGCGGGAGCTTCGACGGGTGAGCAGTTCTTC; V: TRBV5-1; size: -; J: TRBJ2-1; D: TRBD2
CDR3: CASSSGQGARYEQYF; DNA: TGTGCCAGCAGCTCAGGACAGGGGGCTAGGTACGAGCAGTACTTC; V: TRBV7-9; size: -; J: TRBJ2-7; D: TRBD1
CDR3: CASSLNRDSAGANVLTF; DNA: TGTGCCAGCAGCTTAAACAGGGACTCGGCTGGGGCCAACGTCCTGACTTTC; V: TRBV5-8; size: -; J: TRBJ2-6; D: -
CDR3: CASSLGDRDSGNTIYF; DNA: TGCGCCAGCAGCTTGGGGGACAGAGACTCTGGAAACACCATATATTTT; V: TRBV5-1; size: -; J: TRBJ1-3; D: TRBD1
CDR3: CASSYRQGTFGYGYTF; DNA: TGTGCCAGCAGCTACCGACAGGGTACCTTCGGCTATGGCTACACCTTC; V: TRBV11-3; size: -; J: TRBJ1-2; D: TRBD1
CDR3: CASSGGSLNEKLFF; DNA: TGTGCCAGTAGTGGCGGCTCGCTTAATGAAAAACTGTTTTTT; V: TRBV19; size: -; J: TRBJ1-4; D: -
CDR3: CASRAVKRQSSTDTQYF; DNA: TGCGCCAGCAGAGCCGTCAAAAGGCAGTCCAGCACAGATACGCAGTATTTT; V: TRBV10-2; size: -; J: TRBJ2-3; D: -
CDR3: CASGGGRWLGYGYTF; DNA: TGTGCCAGCGGTGGCGGACGCTGGTTGGGGTATGGCTACACCTTC; V: TRBV6-1; size: -; J: TRBJ1-2; D: -
CDR3: CASRPYGGHYGYTF; DNA: TGTGCCAGCAGGCCCTACGGGGGGCATTATGGCTACACCTTC; V: TRBV28; size: few; J: TRBJ1-2; D: -
CDR3: CASSPRPGEDEQFF; DNA: TGTGCCAGCTCACCCCGTCCGGGAGAGGATGAGCAGTTCTTC; V: TRBV18; size: -; J: TRBJ2-1; D: -
CDR3: CASSSSRPGAETQYF; DNA: TGTGCCAGCAGTTCTTCCAGGCCGGGAGCAGAGACCCAGTACTTC; V: TRBV6-6; size: -; J: TRBJ2-5; D: -
CDR3: CASSPVERNYGYTF; DNA: TGTGCCAGCTCACCAGTTGAGCGAAACTATGGCTACACCTTC; V: TRBV18; size: once; J: TRBJ1-2; D: -
CDR3: CASSLGLNYGYTF; DNA: TGTGCCAGCAGTTTGGGGCTTAACTATGGCTACACCTTC; V: TRBV28; size: -; J: TRBJ1-2; D: -
CDR3: CSVDTGSAGNTIYF; DNA: TGCAGCGTTGATACGGGGTCGGCTGGAAACACCATATATTTT; V: TRBV29-1; size: -; J: TRBJ1-3; D: -
CDR3: CSVRTGGGSPLHF; DNA: TGCAGCGTTAGGACAGGGGGAGGTTCACCCCTCCACTTT; V: TRBV29-1; size: once; J: TRBJ1-6; D: TRBD1
CDR3: CASSFSGRSYEQYF; DNA: TGTGCCAGCAGTTTTAGCGGGAGGTCCTACGAGCAGTACTTC; V: TRBV6-5; size: once; J: TRBJ2-7; D: TRBD2
CDR3: CASKRGIGKNIQYF; DNA: TGTGCCAGCAAAAGGGGGATTGGCAAAAACATTCAGTACTTC; V: TRBV2; size: once; J: TRBJ2-4; D: -
CDR3: CASRTRTGGSGANVLTF; DNA: TGTGCCAGCAGGACCCGGACAGGGGGATCTGGGGCCAACGTCCTGACTTTC; V: TRBV7-8; size: -; J: TRBJ2-6; D: TRBD1
CDR3: CASSSRGQGDTEAFF; DNA: TGTGCCAGCAGTTCTAGAGGACAGGGGGACACTGAAGCTTTCTTT; V: TRBV28; size: -; J: TRBJ1-1; D: TRBD1
CDR3: CAISKSRDSGHEQYF; DNA: TGTGCCATCAGCAAAAGCCGGGACAGCGGCCACGAGCAGTACTTC; V: TRBV10-3; size: -; J: TRBJ2-7; D: TRBD1
CDR3: CAISGGQNSNQPQHF; DNA: TGTGCCATCAGTGGGGGGCAGAATAGCAATCAGCCCCAGCATTTT; V: TRBV10-3; size: -; J: TRBJ1-5; D: -
CDR3: CASSRPGRERHEQYF; DNA: TGTGCCAGCAGTCGCCCGGGGCGGGAGCGCCACGAGCAGTACTTC; V: TRBV6-5; size: -; J: TRBJ2-7; D: TRBD2
CDR3: CASSERRDWLETQYF; DNA: TGTGCCAGCAGCGAACGCCGGGACTGGCTCGAGACCCAGTACTTC; V: TRBV7-9; size: -; J: TRBJ2-5; D: -
CDR3: CASSDMGNRYEQYF; DNA: TGTGCCAGCAGCGACATGGGGAATCGTTACGAGCAGTACTTC; V: TRBV6-1; size: few; J: TRBJ2-7; D: -
CDR3: CASSLDSGAYNEQFF; DNA: TGCGCCAGCAGCTTGGACTCGGGGGCCTACAATGAGCAGTTCTTC; V: TRBV5-1; size: -; J: TRBJ2-1; D: -
CDR3: CASSSIRHAHQPQHF; DNA: TGTGCCAGCAGCTCGATTCGACACGCTCATCAGCCCCAGCATTTT; V: TRBV7-7; size: -; J: TRBJ1-5; D: -
CDR3: CASSDVVGGYEQFF; DNA: TGTGCCAGCAGTGACGTGGTAGGAGGTTATGAGCAGTTCTTC; V: TRBV6-4; size: -; J: TRBJ2-1; D: -
CDR3: CASSLDRPYNSPLHF; DNA: TGTGCCAGCAGCTTAGACAGGCCGTATAATTCACCCCTCCACTTT; V: TRBV11-2; size: -; J: TRBJ1-6; D: -
CDR3: CASRLAGDYNEQFF; DNA: TGTGCCAGCAGGCTAGCGGGAGACTACAATGAGCAGTTCTTC; V: TRBV27; size: -; J: TRBJ2-1; D: TRBD2
CDR3: CAISPRDGRYEQYF; DNA: TGTGCCATCTCCCCCCGGGACGGTCGCTACGAGCAGTACTTC; V: TRBV6-1; size: -; J: TRBJ2-7; D: -
CDR3: CASSTSGGVYEQYF; DNA: TGCGCCAGCAGCACCTCCGGAGGGGTCTACGAGCAGTACTTC; V: TRBV5-1; size: -; J: TRBJ2-7; D: -
CDR3: CASSSSRTGSNEKLFF; DNA: TGTGCCAGCAGTAGCTCCCGGACAGGGTCTAATGAAAAACTGTTTTTT; V: TRBV25-1; size: -; J: TRBJ1-4; D: TRBD1
CDR3: CASSSAGTDNSPLHF; DNA: TGCGCCAGCAGTTCCGCGGGGACAGATAATTCACCCCTCCACTTT; V: TRBV5-1; size: -; J: TRBJ1-6; D: TRBD1
CDR3: CASSSGQDYATNEKLFF; DNA: TGTGCCAGTAGTTCCGGACAGGATTATGCAACTAATGAAAAACTGTTTTTT; V: TRBV19; size: -; J: TRBJ1-4; D: TRBD1
CDR3: CACNGGSGQPQHF; DNA: TGTGCCTGTAACGGGGGATCGGGGCAGCCCCAGCATTTT; V: TRBV30; size: -; J: TRBJ1-5; D: -
CDR3: CASSLEGVGRANNEQFF; DNA: TGTGCCAGCAGCTTAGAGGGGGTCGGGAGGGCCAACAATGAGCAGTTCTTC; V: TRBV11-3; size: -; J: TRBJ2-1; D: TRBD2
CDR3: CASSFTASGRYEQYF; DNA: TGTGCCAGCAGTTTTACGGCTAGCGGGAGATACGAGCAGTACTTC; V: TRBV28; size: -; J: TRBJ2-7; D: TRBD2
CDR3: CASSPSSGTYNEQFF; DNA: TGTGCCAGTAGTCCCTCTAGCGGGACTTACAATGAGCAGTTCTTC; V: TRBV19; size: -; J: TRBJ2-1; D: TRBD2
CDR3: CASSSPDRAGEAFF; DNA: TGTGCCAGCAGTTCTCCTGACAGGGCGGGTGAAGCTTTCTTT; V: TRBV28; size: -; J: TRBJ1-1; D: TRBD1
CDR3: CASSQDVKTGSTGELFF; DNA: TGTGCCAGCAGCCAAGACGTTAAGACAGGGTCCACCGGGGAGCTGTTTTTT; V: TRBV4-2; size: -; J: TRBJ2-2; D: TRBD1